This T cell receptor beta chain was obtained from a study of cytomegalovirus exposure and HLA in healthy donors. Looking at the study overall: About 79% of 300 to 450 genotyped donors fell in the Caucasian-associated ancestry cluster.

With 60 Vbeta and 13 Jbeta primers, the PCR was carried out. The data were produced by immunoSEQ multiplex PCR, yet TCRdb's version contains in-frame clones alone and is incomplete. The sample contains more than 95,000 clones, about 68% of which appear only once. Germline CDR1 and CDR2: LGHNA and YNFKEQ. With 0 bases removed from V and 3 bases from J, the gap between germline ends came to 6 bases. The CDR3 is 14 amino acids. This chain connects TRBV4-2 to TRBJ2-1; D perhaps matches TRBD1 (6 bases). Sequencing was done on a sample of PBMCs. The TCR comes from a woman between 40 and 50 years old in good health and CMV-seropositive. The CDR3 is CASSQEGGYNEQFF. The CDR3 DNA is TGTGCCAGCAGCCAAGAAGGGGGCTACAATGAGCAGTTCTTC.